These T cell receptor beta chains were read from a single sample in a study of T cells in Graves' hyperthyroidism and ophthalmopathy. TCRdb fed the multiplex PCR reads into MiXCR, producing one record per CDR3 protein. The data contain hundreds of thousands of distinct CDR3 sequences, roughly 45% of them seen just once; the ten biggest clones take up more than 7%. Sequencing was carried out using peripheral blood or thyroid tissue (not recorded which). The receptors come from an adult man with Graves' disease, either hyperthyroidism or ophthalmopathy (not recorded which). CDR3s include the opening cysteine and the closing phenylalanine or tryptophan.

CDR3 | J | V
CSARTRLGEASYEQYF | TRBJ2-7 | TRBV20-1
CASKGQGNWNEQYF | TRBJ2-7 | TRBV2
CASTRAETQYF | TRBJ2-5 | TRBV2
CASSLPARWEQYF | TRBJ2-7 | TRBV7-2
CASTLGQGNQPQHF | TRBJ1-5 | TRBV19
CASSLYPMNTEAFF | TRBJ1-1 | TRBV7-9
CASSGGGVGSYEQYF | TRBJ2-7 | TRBV7-9
CASSRGGPTDTQYF | TRBJ2-3 | TRBV7-9
CASSQQRVRGAQETQYF | TRBJ2-5 | TRBV14
CATSSGRDRVPYEQYF | TRBJ2-7 | TRBV15
CATSSPTGQPQHF | TRBJ1-5 | TRBV15
CASSEENMDRAMNTEAFF | TRBJ1-1 | TRBV19
CASGPQGRYEQYF | TRBJ2-7 | TRBV12-5
CATGGTTQETQYF | TRBJ2-5 | TRBV24-1
CASSLRPNTGDKTF | TRBJ2-6 | TRBV7-9
CSGRAAETQYF | TRBJ2-5 | TRBV29-1
CASSIASTGNQPQHF | TRBJ1-5 | TRBV19
CASSAVLEGDYGYTF | TRBJ1-2 | TRBV6-1
CSAINRGNSNQPQHF | TRBJ1-5 | TRBV20-1
CASSPTHDSIEQYF | TRBJ2-7 | TRBV7-2
CSVGGSRETQYF | TRBJ2-5 | TRBV29-1
CASSITGTGYQPQHF | TRBJ1-5 | TRBV19
CSSESGRDEQYF | TRBJ2-7 | TRBV29-1
CSASRDNYGYTF | TRBJ1-2 | TRBV20-1
CASSPSAAYEQYF | TRBJ2-7 | TRBV6-5
CASSQSSIQETQYF | TRBJ2-5 | TRBV7-2
CATSAGNQPQHF | TRBJ1-5 | TRBV24-1
CSARYARRGIEKLFF | TRBJ1-4 | TRBV20-1
CASSAIAGWDEQYF | TRBJ2-7 | TRBV10-2
CASSWGQGHYGYTF | TRBJ1-2 | TRBV7-2
CASSFQTGRSNYGYTF | TRBJ1-2 | TRBV2
CASSMDRGSINYGYTF | TRBJ1-2 | TRBV10-2
CSATPGLAVREQYF | TRBJ2-7 | TRBV20-1
CASSVQGRLYGYTF | TRBJ1-2 | TRBV7-2
CASSPEDGTNQPQHF | TRBJ1-5 | TRBV6-4
CASSLTSGRYEQYF | TRBJ2-7 | TRBV7-9
CAALSGALTIEAFF | TRBJ1-1 | TRBV10-3
CSASEGGRHGYEQYF | TRBJ2-7 | TRBV20-1
CASSAAGSNYGYTF | TRBJ1-2 | TRBV2